The sequence of this T cell receptor (beta chain) was determined in a study of T cell responses to AZD1222 COVID-19 vaccine. Concerning this clone: Its antigen is unidentified.

Here immunoSEQ multiplex PCR was the method, and the copy in TCRdb shows in-frame clones only, minus some. The sample yields about 130,000 clones, 89% seen once. Notes on the study in general: Spike-specific TCR breadth and depth grew following two AZD1222 doses.

Trimming took off 0 bases at V and 5 bases at J, with 13 bases between the two ends. This CDR3 has 15 residues. Germline loops: CDR1 LGHDT, CDR2 YNNKEL (reference sequence). The gene calls are TRBV3-1 (or the pseudogene TRBV3-2) and TRBJ1-1; D is unclear. Sample: peripheral blood, taken 28 days after the second AZD1222 dose. The sequence was collected from an adult who received the AZD1222 COVID-19 vaccine. The CDR3 loop is CASSQDMVRLTEAFF. In nucleotides, the CDR3 is TGTGCCAGCAGCCAAGATATGGTCCGTCTTACTGAAGCTTTCTTT.